This TCR beta chain was identified during a study of blood T cell repertoires in COVID-19. This clone was seen a handful of times. TCRdb's copy holds only in-frame clones and misses some; the assay was immunoSEQ multiplex PCR. The table has under 250,000 clones, 70% to 90% seen once; the top ten hold about 4%. Sequencing input: PBMCs or T cells enriched from blood (not recorded which). This receptor was identified in a man aged 25-40 years with acute COVID-19.

CDR3 coding DNA: TGTGCCAGCAACAGGAGACTAGCGGGGGCCAGCACAGATACGCAGTATTTT. This sequence encodes CASNRRLAGASTDTQYF. This rearrangement joins TRBV19 to TRBJ2-3, with 12 bases aligning to TRBD2. The trim removed 9 bases at V and 0 bases at J, leaving 10 bases unmatched. Germline lookup yields CDR1 LNHDA and CDR2 SQIVND (reference sequence). CDR3 length equals 17 residues.